The rows below give T cell receptor beta chains drawn from one sample of a study of T-cell memory formation after mild COVID-19. One entry per CDR3 protein results from TCRdb running MiXCR on the 5' RACE reads. The sample includes about 350,000 distinct CDR3 sequences, approximately 15% of them seen just once. Sequenced input: PBMCs or a T cell subset sorted from them (not recorded which). The source of these receptors is a man aged 18 to 35 who had mild COVID-19 (a few samples of this study predate the infection). Cell type and time point are not known. CDR3s include the opening cysteine and the closing phenylalanine or tryptophan. The D gene is left open where the match is weak. Expanded clones get a size class; other rows say once, few or many, or leave the size out.

DNA,CDR3,J,D,size,V
TGTGCCAGCAGCCATGGACTAGCGGAAGAGACCCAGTACTTC,CASSHGLAEETQYF,TRBJ2-5,TRBD2,once,TRBV7-9
TGTGCCAGCTCACCCAACAGGCCCAGCTCCTACGAGCAGTACTTC,CASSPNRPSSYEQYF,TRBJ2-7,.,.,TRBV18
TGTGCCAGTAGTGATCTTCTGGGGACCCCTTACAATGAGCAGTTCTTC,CASSDLLGTPYNEQFF,TRBJ2-1,.,.,TRBV19
TGCGCCAGCAGCTTGGGGGATATGGCGCCGGAGACCCAGTACTTC,CASSLGDMAPETQYF,TRBJ2-5,.,.,TRBV5-1
TGTGCCAGCAGCCGATCGGGGGTCACTGAAGCTTTCTTT,CASSRSGVTEAFF,TRBJ1-1,.,few,TRBV9
TGCGCCAGCAGCCCCGCGGGGACTAATGAAAAACTGTTTTTT,CASSPAGTNEKLFF,TRBJ1-4,.,many,TRBV5-1
TGTGCCACCAGCACCCAGTGGGGAGGCTACGAGCAGTACTTC,CATSTQWGGYEQYF,TRBJ2-7,.,few,TRBV7-2
TGTGCCACCTACTCGGGACGGATCTATGGCTACACCTTC,CATYSGRIYGYTF,TRBJ1-2,.,few,TRBV6-2/TRBV6-3
TGCGCCAGCAGCCAGGTGACAGACTATAATTCACCCCTCCACTTT,CASSQVTDYNSPLHF,TRBJ1-6,.,many,TRBV4-3
TGTGCCAGCAGCTTATACGGCGGTTCCACAGATACGCAGTATTTT,CASSLYGGSTDTQYF,TRBJ2-3,.,few,TRBV7-9
TGTGCCAGCCCAAACCGGCCAGACACTCACACTGAAGCTTTCTTT,CASPNRPDTHTEAFF,TRBJ1-1,.,.,TRBV6-1
TGCAGCGTTTTCGGACAGGGGGGCACTGAAGCTTTCTTT,CSVFGQGGTEAFF,TRBJ1-1,TRBD1,once,TRBV29-1
TGCGCCAGCAGCTTGTTTACGGGGTTGGAGAGCACTGAAGCTTTCTTT,CASSLFTGLESTEAFF,TRBJ1-1,.,few,TRBV5-1
TGTGCCAGCAGACTATCAGGGGGAACCGGGGAGCTGTTTTTT,CASRLSGGTGELFF,TRBJ2-2,TRBD1,few,TRBV25-1
TGCGCCAGCAGCTTGGTTGGCGGGGCTGAAGAGACCCAGTACTTC,CASSLVGGAEETQYF,TRBJ2-5,.,few,TRBV5-1
TGTGCCAGCAGCTTAGTGGGACAGGGGGCGCGGACTAACTATGGCTACACCTTC,CASSLVGQGARTNYGYTF,TRBJ1-2,TRBD1,few,TRBV7-9
TGCGCCAGCAGCCAAGCCCGCGCGGTGCCCTACGAGCAGTACTTC,CASSQARAVPYEQYF,TRBJ2-7,.,.,TRBV4-1
TGCAGTGCTAGTAAAGGGACAGCGAACACCGGGGAGCTGTTTTTT,CSASKGTANTGELFF,TRBJ2-2,TRBD1,.,TRBV20-1
TGCGCCAGCAGCCTGACAGGGTTCGAGACCCAGTACTTC,CASSLTGFETQYF,TRBJ2-5,TRBD1,few,TRBV4-3
TGCAGTGCTCAACTAGCGGGGGGAAGCACAGATACGCAGTATTTT,CSAQLAGGSTDTQYF,TRBJ2-3,TRBD2,few,TRBV20-1
TGTGCCAGCACCTTGGGACTAGCTTCCGGGGAGCTGTTTTTT,CASTLGLASGELFF,TRBJ2-2,TRBD2,.,TRBV6-2/TRBV6-3
TGTGCCAGCAGTTCGGGGTCGGGGGAGACCCAGTACTTC,CASSSGSGETQYF,TRBJ2-5,.,few,TRBV27
TGTGCCAGTAGTATAGATCTGGATCAGCCCCAGCATTTT,CASSIDLDQPQHF,TRBJ1-5,.,few,TRBV19
TGCGCCAGCAGCGCCGGGACAGTGGCTGGGGAGCTGTTTTTT,CASSAGTVAGELFF,TRBJ2-2,TRBD1,few,TRBV5-1
TGTGCCAGCTCACCGACAGGGATCCAAGAGACCCAGTACTTC,CASSPTGIQETQYF,TRBJ2-5,TRBD1,.,TRBV18
TGTGCCACCAGCAGACCGGGACAGCTATATAGCAATCAGCCCCAGCATTTT,CATSRPGQLYSNQPQHF,TRBJ1-5,TRBD1,few,TRBV15
TGTGCCAGCAGCTCATCAGGGGGAAGCTCTGGGGCCAACGTCCTGACTTTC,CASSSSGGSSGANVLTF,TRBJ2-6,TRBD1,few,TRBV7-9
TGTGCCAGCAGCCCCCGCCGGACAGGGCTTGGGGGTGGCTACACCTTC,CASSPRRTGLGGGYTF,TRBJ1-2,TRBD1,few,TRBV7-2
TGTGCCATCAGCCCTAGCGGGGGGCGTCCGACCGGGGAGCTGTTTTTT,CAISPSGGRPTGELFF,TRBJ2-2,TRBD2,few,TRBV10-3
TGTGCCAGCAGCCCCAGCGGGGGCTTGGATACGCAGTATTTT,CASSPSGGLDTQYF,TRBJ2-3,TRBD2,many,TRBV7-9
TGTGCCAGTAGTATAGAAAGCGGGGGGGCTGTCGAGCAGTACTTC,CASSIESGGAVEQYF,TRBJ2-7,TRBD2,few,TRBV19
TGTGCCAGCAGTTATCGCGTAGCGAGGGGTGAAGCTTTCTTT,CASSYRVARGEAFF,TRBJ1-1,.,few,TRBV6-2/TRBV6-3
TGTGCCAGCAGTGTCTCGGACGGCTCTGGAAACACCATATATTTT,CASSVSDGSGNTIYF,TRBJ1-3,.,few,TRBV2
TGTGCCAGCAGCGCGGACGGGGCGTTTGGGTCCCTCCACTTT,CASSADGAFGSLHF,TRBJ1-6,.,.,TRBV2
TGTGCCAGCAGCACCAGATCGGCGGGTGAAGCTTTCTTT,CASSTRSAGEAFF,TRBJ1-1,.,many,TRBV7-2
TGTGCCAGCAGCCTTAGTTCTAGCTGGGCCAGGGACTATGGCTACACCTTC,CASSLSSSWARDYGYTF,TRBJ1-2,.,few,TRBV9
TGTGCCAGCAGCCCCCGGGACAGGTTCTACAATGAGCAGTTCTTC,CASSPRDRFYNEQFF,TRBJ2-1,TRBD1,.,TRBV11-2
TGTGCCAGCAGCCAAGTGCGGGCGGGCCAAGAGACCCAGTACTTC,CASSQVRAGQETQYF,TRBJ2-5,.,few,TRBV14
TGCGCCAGCAGCCCCGGACAGGGTCAGCCCCAGCATTTT,CASSPGQGQPQHF,TRBJ1-5,TRBD1,few,TRBV5-1
TGTGCCATCAGTGAGCCTCTTGGAGGGGGCGACTATGGCTACACCTTC,CAISEPLGGGDYGYTF,TRBJ1-2,TRBD1,.,TRBV10-3
TGTGCCAGCATGAGGGTAACCAAAAACATTCAGTACTTC,CASMRVTKNIQYF,TRBJ2-4,.,few,TRBV2
TGCAGTGCTAGACCGAGACAGGGGTATGGCTACACCTTC,CSARPRQGYGYTF,TRBJ1-2,TRBD1,.,TRBV20-1
TGTGCCACCAGCAGGCCGGGACGGCAAGAGACCCAGTACTTC,CATSRPGRQETQYF,TRBJ2-5,.,few,TRBV15
TGTGCCAGCAGTTTAGCGAGGGGTCCCGGTGGCTACACCTTC,CASSLARGPGGYTF,TRBJ1-2,.,many,TRBV12-3/TRBV12-4
TGTGCCAGCAGCCCCGGGACTAGCGGAACAAACATTCAGTACTTC,CASSPGTSGTNIQYF,TRBJ2-4,TRBD2,.,TRBV27
TGTGCCAGCAGCCAGATGACAGGGGCCGCCGGGTTTGGGCCCCAGCATTTT,CASSQMTGAAGFGPQHF,TRBJ1-5,TRBD1,.,TRBV7-9
TGTGCCAGCAGCTTCGGCGGGGCGACAAACACCGGGGAGCTGTTTTTT,CASSFGGATNTGELFF,TRBJ2-2,.,many,TRBV7-8
TGTGCCAGCAGTGAATTTCAGGGGGGGGGAACTGAAGCTTTCTTT,CASSEFQGGGTEAFF,TRBJ1-1,TRBD1,.,TRBV2
TGTGCCAGTACAGGGCACACCGGGGAGCTGTTTTTT,CASTGHTGELFF,TRBJ2-2,.,few,TRBV7-3
TGTGCCAGCAGCCTAGGGACACCGGAACAGCCCCAGCATTTT,CASSLGTPEQPQHF,TRBJ1-5,.,many,TRBV7-2
TGTGCCAGCAGCTTCCTCCCGGACAGTTTTGAGCAGTTCTTC,CASSFLPDSFEQFF,TRBJ2-1,.,many,TRBV7-3
TGTGCCAGCAGCGCTTCCCCGGGACAGGGGAATGAAAAACTGTTTTTT,CASSASPGQGNEKLFF,TRBJ1-4,TRBD1,.,TRBV9
TGTGCCAGCAGTTACTCGGGCAGGAACTATGGCTACACCTTC,CASSYSGRNYGYTF,TRBJ1-2,.,many,TRBV6-5
TGTGCCAGCAGCGTATGGGGGACAGGAGAGACCCAGTACTTC,CASSVWGTGETQYF,TRBJ2-5,TRBD1,many,TRBV9
TGTGCCAGTAGTAGCTCTCGCTACACCCAGCATTTT,CASSSSRYTQHF,TRBJ1-5,.,.,TRBV19
TGTGCCAGCAGCTTCTTACTCCTGGGACAGGGGTATTTACTAGCCAAAAACATTCAGTACTTC,CASSFLLLGQGYLLAKNIQYF,TRBJ2-4,TRBD1,few,TRBV7-2
TGTGCCAGCAGCTCCTTCCCCCCATCTAGCGGAGGTACAGATACGCAGTATTTT,CASSSFPPSSGGTDTQYF,TRBJ2-3,TRBD2,few,TRBV7-2
TGTGCCAGCAGGTTAACACAGCACGGCGGGGAGCTGTTTTTT,CASRLTQHGGELFF,TRBJ2-2,.,few,TRBV7-2
TGTGCCAGCAGTTACTCCCGCCAGGGCAATCAGCCCCAGCATTTT,CASSYSRQGNQPQHF,TRBJ1-5,.,.,TRBV6-6